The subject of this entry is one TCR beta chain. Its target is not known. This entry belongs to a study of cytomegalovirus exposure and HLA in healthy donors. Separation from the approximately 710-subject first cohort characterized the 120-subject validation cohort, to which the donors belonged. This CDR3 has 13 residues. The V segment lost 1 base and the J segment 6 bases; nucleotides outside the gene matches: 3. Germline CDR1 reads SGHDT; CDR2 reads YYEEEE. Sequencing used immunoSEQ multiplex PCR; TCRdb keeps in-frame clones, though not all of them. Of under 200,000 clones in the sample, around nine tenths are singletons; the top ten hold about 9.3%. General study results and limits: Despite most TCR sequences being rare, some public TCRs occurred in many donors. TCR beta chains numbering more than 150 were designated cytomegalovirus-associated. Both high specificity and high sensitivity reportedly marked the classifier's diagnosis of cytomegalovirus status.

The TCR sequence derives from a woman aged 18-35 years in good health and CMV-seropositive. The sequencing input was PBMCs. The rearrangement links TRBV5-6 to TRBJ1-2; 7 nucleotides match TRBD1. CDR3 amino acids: CASSLFGTDGYTF. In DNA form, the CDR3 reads TGTGCCAGCAGCTTGTTTGGGACAGATGGCTACACCTTC.